The sample holds a few counts of the clone carrying this TCR beta chain. Time point defined: patch test 1, 2 weeks after DPC sensitization. Treatment given: therapeutic diphenylcyclopropenone sensitization with weekly scalp DPC. Germline CDR1 MNHEY, CDR2 SMNVEV (reference sequence). Trimming removed 6 bases from V and 12 bases from J; junction bases left unmatched: 11. There are 14 residues in the CDR3. This specimen comes from a study of human T cells and chemical hapten exposure. TCRdb passed the RACE reads through MiXCR, listing each CDR3 protein once. This table has some 180,000 distinct CDR3 sequences, approximately 20% appearing once.

This TCR was sampled from a woman in her 50s with alopecia areata. Some clones in this sample may be carry-over from other donors' samples. This specimen consisted of whole blood, obtained in connection with sensitization to the hapten diphenylcyclopropenone (DPC). V usage is TRBV27 and J usage is TRBJ1-6; 7 nucleotides agree with TRBD1. The CDR3 loop reads CASRYGQERKPLHF. For the CDR3, the DNA is TGTGCCAGCAGGTACGGACAGGAGAGGAAACCCCTCCACTTT.